A few counts support the clone carrying this T cell receptor (beta chain). Its antigen remains unidentified. The CDR3 consists of 13 residues. Germline loops: CDR1 MGHDK, CDR2 SYGVNS. Trimming pared 4 bases from V and 10 bases from J, leaving 16 bases between. These data belong to a study of T cell repertoires in cytomegalovirus infection. The overall study: Newly reported HLA-C-restricted and thoroughly characterized HLA-B-restricted CMV epitopes were employed. Public TCR beta signatures marked donors with CMV infection and the matching HLA. General observations from the study: HLA-C-restricted CMV clonotypes gave the most frequent clonotype in two of eight donors.

TCRdb reprocessed the reads with MiXCR, giving one entry per CDR3 protein. The table records about 360,000 distinct CDR3 sequences, nearly 35% of them present only once. The sequencing used cultured PBMCs, collected from culture after CMV antigen stimulation. The V gene is TRBV25-1, the J gene TRBJ1-1; D may be TRBD1 (6 bases). The sequence derives from a human donor in good health (CMV status not recorded). Some clones in this sample may be carry-over from other donors' samples. In DNA, the CDR3 is TGTGCCAGCAGTGCAACCGGGACATTAATAGCTTTCTTT. Amino acid sequence: CASSATGTLIAFF.